These 3 T cell receptor beta chains share one sample of origin, sequenced in a study of shared clonotypes between healthy human individuals. Clones were read by immunoSEQ multiplex PCR, and TCRdb kept only the in-frame ones, dropping some. Among over 2 million clones, 95% were seen once, and the ten largest hold 0.1% to 0.15%. The sequenced material came from naive CD4+ T cells sorted from blood. Regarding subset: CD45RA+ positively selected. The receptors stem from a man younger than 30 in good health.

The CDR3 is CSAGEVVSGELFF. CDR3 DNA sequence: TGCAGCGCTGGTGAGGTTGTTTCCGGGGAGCTGTTTTTT. The rearrangement uses TRBV29-1 and TRBJ2-2; D is unresolved. CDR1 and CDR2 from the germline V gene are SQVTM and ANQGSEA. The CDR3 sequence is 13 residues long. The V end lost 7 bases, the J end lost 6 bases, and 15 bases lay between the germline ends.

V gene TRBV6-5 combines with J gene TRBJ2-5; D ambiguous. The J call may be faulty, since TRBJ2-7 better matches the DNA end. Looked up from germline, CDR1 is MNHEY and CDR2 is SVGAGI. The CDR3 has 12 amino acids. The CDR3 DNA sequence: TGTGCCAGCAGCCCTATGGGGTACGAGCAGTACTTC. Translated, it gives CASSPMGYEQYF.

V and J are TRBV28 and TRBJ1-2; 7 bases fit TRBD1. V was pared by 6 bases and J by 8 bases, with 9 bases of the junction left unmatched. This CDR3 is built from 13 residues. From germline, CDR1 is MDHEN and CDR2 SYDVKM. CDR3 DNA sequence: TGTGCCAGCAGCCAACCAGGGGGATGGGGCTACACCTTC. It specifies CASSQPGGWGYTF.